The source of this TCR beta chain is a study of T cell responses to AZD1222 COVID-19 vaccine. Study-level findings and limits: Once two AZD1222 doses were given, Spike-specific TCR breadth and depth went up. There were repertoire samples only from the period after the peak T cell response.

Clones were read by immunoSEQ multiplex PCR, and TCRdb kept only the in-frame ones, dropping some. The repertoire consists of over 130,000 clones, with approximately 90% occurring once and the leading ten covering about 4.8%. The V and J ends lost 2 bases and 4 bases respectively, with 6 bases between them. Germline assignment: CDR1 MNHEY and CDR2 SVGEGT. The CDR3 consists of 12 residues. Notes on this clone: Its specificity is not known.

This sequence originates from an adult in good health. The chain has TRBV6-2 or TRBV6-3 and TRBJ2-7; D gene uncertain. Sequencing used peripheral blood, obtained on day 0 of AZD1222 vaccination. The CDR3 DNA sequence: TGTGCCAGCAGTTACGATGGGTACGAGCAGTACTTC. Translation: CASSYDGYEQYF.